This TCR beta chain was identified during a study of CD4 T cells in relation to SARS-CoV-2 and coronaviruses. Study results and limitations: Roughly three fifths of donors had memory CD4+ clonotypes crossrecognizing SARS-CoV-2 and common cold coronavirus spike. No crossreactivity against non-spike viral proteins was tested here.

Notes on this clone: Its cognate antigen is unknown.

Profiling relied on immunoSEQ multiplex PCR, and the TCRdb table lists in-frame clones only, not all of them. Here the sample spans approximately 60,000 clones, 90% to 95% being singletons. The TCR originated in an adult with COVID-19. The sequenced sample was naive CD4+ T cells from PBMCs. Subset given: naive CD4+ T cells isolated by negative enrichment.

CDR3 in DNA: TGTGCCACCAGTCTCCAGGGTGATCAGCCCCAGCATTTT. Translating gives CATSLQGDQPQHF. This chain joins TRBV24-1 and TRBJ1-5, with D possibly matching TRBD1 (5 bases). CDR1 is KGHDR and CDR2 is SFDVKD in the germline V gene. V shed 6 bases and J shed 5 bases, with 10 bases lying between them. This CDR3 spans 13 amino acids.